Sequencing of this TCR beta chain was carried out in a study of blood T cell repertoires in COVID-19. Study background: Material from acute and convalescent COVID-19 was sourced from the United States, Italy and Spain. PBMCs, B-cell-depleted T cells, or T cells were the source of the cDNA or gDNA that made up the material.

This CDR3 region has 14 residues. V lost 7 bases, J lost 10 bases, and 17 bases lay in between. CDR1 SGHTA and CDR2 FQGNSA come from the germline V gene. Participant-given clinical history determined each cohort assignment. As processed by the authors: Counts of nucleated cells, estimated from reference gene primer amplification, were obtained. Clones were read by immunoSEQ multiplex PCR, and TCRdb kept only the in-frame ones, dropping some. D and trimming were read from the DNA, whereas the V and J calls and clone size are those reported in that table. Among 200,000 to 250,000 clones listed, 70% to 90% were seen once.

The J gene is TRBJ1-6, the V gene TRBV7-2; the D gene is possibly TRBD1 (6 bases). The origin of this receptor is a woman in her thirties or forties with acute COVID-19. Sequencing was done on a sample of PBMCs or T cells enriched from blood (not recorded which). CDR3 sequence: CASNPTGAGSPLHF. The DNA of the CDR3 is TGTGCCAGCAACCCGACAGGAGCGGGGTCACCCCTCCACTTT.